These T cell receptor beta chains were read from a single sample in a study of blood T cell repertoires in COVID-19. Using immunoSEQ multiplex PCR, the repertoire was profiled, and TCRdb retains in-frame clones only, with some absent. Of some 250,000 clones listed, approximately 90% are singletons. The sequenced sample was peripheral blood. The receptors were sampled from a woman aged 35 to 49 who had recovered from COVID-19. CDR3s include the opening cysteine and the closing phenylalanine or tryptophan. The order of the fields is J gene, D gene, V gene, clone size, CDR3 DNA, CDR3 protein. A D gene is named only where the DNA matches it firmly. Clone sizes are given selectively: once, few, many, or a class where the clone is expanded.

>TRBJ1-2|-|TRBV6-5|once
TGTGCCAGCAGTTCGACGGGTGGCTACACCTTC
CASSSTGGYTF
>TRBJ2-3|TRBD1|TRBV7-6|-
TGTGCCAGCAGCCCCACCCCGAGGGGGCCTTACACAGATACGCAGTATTTT
CASSPTPRGPYTDTQYF
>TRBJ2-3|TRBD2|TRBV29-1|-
TGCAGCCCCCCCGGCCCAGCGGGAGATGGAGTCGGGCAGTATTTT
CSPPGPAGDGVGQYF
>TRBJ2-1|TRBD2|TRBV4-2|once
TGTGCCAGCAGCCAAGATCCGGAGCGGGAGTGGAGGTTCTTC
CASSQDPEREWRFF
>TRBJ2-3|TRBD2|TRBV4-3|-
TGCGCCAGCAGCCAACGGTCCGGGAGGGCGGCAGATACGCAGTATTTT
CASSQRSGRAADTQYF
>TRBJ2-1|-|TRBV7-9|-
TGTGCCAGCAGCTCCGCGCAATCGGGCAATGAGCAGTTCTTC
CASSSAQSGNEQFF
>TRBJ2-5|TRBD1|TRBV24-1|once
TGTGCCACCAGTGCCCCAGGGGGACAAGAGACCCAGTACTTC
CATSAPGGQETQYF
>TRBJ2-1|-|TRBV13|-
TGTGCCAGCAGCGGGCGAACTGAGCAGTTCTTC
CASSGRTEQFF
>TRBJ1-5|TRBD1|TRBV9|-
TGTGCCAGCAGCACCGGGACAGGGGACAATCAGCCCCAGCATTTT
CASSTGTGDNQPQHF
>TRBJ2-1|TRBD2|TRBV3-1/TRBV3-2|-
TGTGCCAGCAGCCAAGATAGTCGTGAGCGGGAGGTGGCGTACAATGAGCAGTTCTTC
CASSQDSREREVAYNEQFF
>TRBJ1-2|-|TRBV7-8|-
TGTGCCAGCAGCCGGTCTAGTGTTGGCTACACCTTC
CASSRSSVGYTF
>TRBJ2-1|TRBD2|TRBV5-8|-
TGTGCCAGCAGCCTTGGCGGGAGGCACAATGAGCAGTTCTTC
CASSLGGRHNEQFF
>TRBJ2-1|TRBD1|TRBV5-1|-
TGCGCCAGCAGCCGAGGGGGCGTTGGGGATGAGCAGTTCTTC
CASSRGGVGDEQFF
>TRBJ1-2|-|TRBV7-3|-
TGTGCCAGCAGCCCGGGGGGGGGCGGTGGCTACACCTTC
CASSPGGGGGYTF
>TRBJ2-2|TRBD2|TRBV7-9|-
TGTGCCAGCAGCCCCAGGGGACTAGCGGGCCAACGGGGCGGGGAGCTGTTTTTT
CASSPRGLAGQRGGELFF
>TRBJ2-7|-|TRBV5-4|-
TGTGCCAGCACCCCGGGCCAGGGGGGCTCCTACGAGCAGTACTTC
CASTPGQGGSYEQYF
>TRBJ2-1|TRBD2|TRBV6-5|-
TGTGCCAGCAGTTACTCCTCGGGAGGGCACAATGAGCAGTTCTTC
CASSYSSGGHNEQFF
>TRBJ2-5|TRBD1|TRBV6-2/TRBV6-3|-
TGTGCCAGCAGTTACACGGGACAGGTTGGGGAGACCCAGTACTTC
CASSYTGQVGETQYF
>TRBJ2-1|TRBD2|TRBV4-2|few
TGTGCCAGCAGCCAAGGTCTAGCGGGAGGCAATGAGCAGTTCTTC
CASSQGLAGGNEQFF
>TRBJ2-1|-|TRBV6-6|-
TGTGCCAGCAGGCCGGCGGGGGCGGAGCAGTTCTTC
CASRPAGAEQFF
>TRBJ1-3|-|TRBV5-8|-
TGTGCCAGCAGCGGTACAGGGTCTGGAAACACCATATATTTT
CASSGTGSGNTIYF
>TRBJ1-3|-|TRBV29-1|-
TGCAGCGTTGGGGCGACAGCTGGAAACACCATATATTTT
CSVGATAGNTIYF
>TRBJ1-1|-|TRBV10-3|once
TGTGCCATCAGTGAGTCGGTGGAGGGTGAAGCTTTCTTT
CAISESVEGEAFF
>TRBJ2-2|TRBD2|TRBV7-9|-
TGTGCCAGCAGCCCGGGAGGCACCGGGGAGCTGTTTTTT
CASSPGGTGELFF
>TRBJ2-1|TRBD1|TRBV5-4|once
TGTGCCAGCAGCCCGACAGGGAATGAGCAGTTCTTC
CASSPTGNEQFF
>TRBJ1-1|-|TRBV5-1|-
TGCGCCAGCAGCTTGTTTGGGGGGGCTTGGACTGAAGCTTTCTTT
CASSLFGGAWTEAFF
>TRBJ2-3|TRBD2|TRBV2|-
TGTGCCAGCAGTGCCCGGACTAGCGCCAGCACAGATACGCAGTATTTT
CASSARTSASTDTQYF
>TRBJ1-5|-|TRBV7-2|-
TGTGCCAGCAGCCCCCGGGGGGATCAGCCCCAGCATTTT
CASSPRGDQPQHF
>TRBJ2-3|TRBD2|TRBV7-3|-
TGTGCCAGCAGCCCCTACGGGACTAGCGGAGCCGGCGATACGCAGTATTTT
CASSPYGTSGAGDTQYF
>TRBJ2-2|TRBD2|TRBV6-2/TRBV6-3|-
TGTGCCAGCAGCCTTGGGCTAGCGGGAGTGGCCGGGGAGCTGTTTTTT
CASSLGLAGVAGELFF
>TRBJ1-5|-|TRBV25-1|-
TGTGCCAGCAGTGAGTTTGGGGGGAATCAGCCCCAGCATTTT
CASSEFGGNQPQHF
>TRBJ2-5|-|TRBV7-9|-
TGTGCCAGCAGCCCTCTAGAAGAGACCCAGTACTTC
CASSPLEETQYF
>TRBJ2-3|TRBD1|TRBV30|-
TGTGCCTGGACTTCGGGACAGGGGGCCCGGGATACGCAGTATTTT
CAWTSGQGARDTQYF
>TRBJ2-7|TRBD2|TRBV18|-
TGTGCCAGCTCACCCCCCGGGCTAGCGGGAGAGCAGTACTTC
CASSPPGLAGEQYF
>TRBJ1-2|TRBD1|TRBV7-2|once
TGTGCCAGCAGCCTCGGGACAGGGGGCATTGGCTACACCTTC
CASSLGTGGIGYTF
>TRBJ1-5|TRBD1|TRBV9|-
TGTGCCAGCAGCGTGGAGGGGGCGAGTCAGCCCCAGCATTTT
CASSVEGASQPQHF
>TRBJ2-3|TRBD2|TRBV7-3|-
TGTGCCAGCAGCAGAACCGGGACTAGCGGGAGGGCAACAGATACGCAGTATTTT
CASSRTGTSGRATDTQYF
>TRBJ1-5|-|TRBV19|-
TGTGCCAGTAGGGGGGTCCGAAGGGGGAATCAGCCCCAGCATTTT
CASRGVRRGNQPQHF
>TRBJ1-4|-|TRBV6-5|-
TGTGCCAGCAGTTACGGGGGGGCGGCTAATGAAAAACTGTTTTTT
CASSYGGAANEKLFF
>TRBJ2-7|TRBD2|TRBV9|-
TGTGCCAGCAGCGTAGGGGGGAGGGAGACCTACGAGCAGTACTTC
CASSVGGRETYEQYF
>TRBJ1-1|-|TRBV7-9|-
TGTGCCAGCAGCTTCGGACACCCACACACTGAAGCTTTCTTT
CASSFGHPHTEAFF
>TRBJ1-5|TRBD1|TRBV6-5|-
TGTGCCAGCAGGGGGGGCAGGGGGCAGCCCCAGCATTTT
CASRGGRGQPQHF
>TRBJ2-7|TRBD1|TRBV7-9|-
TGTGCCAGCAGCTTAGGGGGACAGGTCCGCGAGCAGTACTTC
CASSLGGQVREQYF
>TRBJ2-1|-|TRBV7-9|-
TGTGCCAGCAGCTTACACTCCGAGCAGTTCTTC
CASSLHSEQFF
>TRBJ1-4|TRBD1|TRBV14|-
TGTGCCAGCAGCCAAGATCCCGCTTGGACAGGCTCTAATGAAAAACTGTTTTTT
CASSQDPAWTGSNEKLFF
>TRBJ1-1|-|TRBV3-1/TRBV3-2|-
TGTGCCAGCAGCCAACAGGTCCGGAACACTGAAGCTTTCTTT
CASSQQVRNTEAFF
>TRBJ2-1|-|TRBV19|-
TGTGCCAGTAGTATCGGGATTTCCTACAATGAGCAGTTCTTC
CASSIGISYNEQFF
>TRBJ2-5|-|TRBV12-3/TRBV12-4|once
TGTGCCAGCACTGGGGCCTTCCAAGAGACCCAGTACTTC
CASTGAFQETQYF
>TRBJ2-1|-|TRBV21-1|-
TGTGCCAGCAGCAAAGCGCCGGCGGGAGGGCCCTCCTACAATGAGCAGTTCTTC
CASSKAPAGGPSYNEQFF
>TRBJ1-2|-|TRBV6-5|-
TGTGCCAGCAGAGGGGGGGGGCCCAACTATGGCTACACCTTC
CASRGGGPNYGYTF
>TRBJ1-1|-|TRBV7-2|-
TGTGCCAGCAGCTTAGTGGGCGGACAGTCGAACACTGAAGCTTTCTTT
CASSLVGGQSNTEAFF
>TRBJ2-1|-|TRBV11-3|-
TGTGCCAGCAGCCCGAAAGCGTTGGGTGAGCAGTTCTTC
CASSPKALGEQFF
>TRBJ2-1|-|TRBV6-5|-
TGTGCCAGCAGTTACTCCGTGCGCCTTAATGAGCAGTTCTTC
CASSYSVRLNEQFF
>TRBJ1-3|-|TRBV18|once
TGTGCCAGCTCACCAAGGGGTGGCTCTGGAAACACCATATATTTT
CASSPRGGSGNTIYF
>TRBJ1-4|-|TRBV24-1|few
TGTGCCACCAGTGATCGGGGGGCGAAACTGTTTTTT
CATSDRGAKLFF
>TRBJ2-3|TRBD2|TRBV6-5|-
TGTGCCAGCAGCCTACGGACTAGTGGCGCGGGTACGCAGTATTTT
CASSLRTSGAGTQYF
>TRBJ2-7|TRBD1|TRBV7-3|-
TGTGCCAGCAGCAAAAGAGGGACAGGGGCCTACGAGCAGTACTTC
CASSKRGTGAYEQYF
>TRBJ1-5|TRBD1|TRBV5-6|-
TGTGCCAGCAGCTCGGACAGGGCAGGTCAGCCCCAGCATTTT
CASSSDRAGQPQHF